These 13 T cell receptor beta chains share one sample of origin, sequenced in a study of a mutant IDH1 vaccine in newly diagnosed glioma (dated by TCRdb to about 2021). Receptor libraries were prepared by the immunoSEQ multiplex PCR assay. TCRdb retrieved this table from immuneACCESS and kept in-frame rearrangements only. Not all clones are present; in checked studies, unresolved V genes account for under half, and no reason is known for the remainder. This sample lists tens of thousands of clones; over 65% were detected once. The ten largest clones capture 1.8% of the sample. The sample's time point label is to be understood as: baseline, week 1 (first vaccination visit). The treatment or condition tag for this specimen amounts to: pre-vaccination baseline after standard-of-care therapy. The sample in question was PBMCs, obtained from a glioma patient treated with radiotherapy, temozolomide or both. Receptors were obtained from a woman between 35 and 50 years old with glioma.

The chain carries TRBV29-1 and TRBJ1-1; D unclear. Germline CDR1 is SQVTM and CDR2 is ANQGSEA. Trimming took off 4 bases at V and 0 bases at J, with 6 bases between the two ends. This CDR3 is built from 12 residues. The CDR3 protein is CSVVAVNTEAFF. The CDR3 DNA sequence: TGCAGCGTTGTGGCGGTGAACACTGAAGCTTTCTTT.

This clone showed up just once. The rearrangement links TRBV5-6 to TRBJ2-4; 7 bases fit TRBD1. V gave up 0 bases and J gave up 2 bases; unmatched junction bases: 5. This CDR3 is 16 amino acids long. Germline CDR1 SGHDT, CDR2 YYEEEE. Here the CDR3 DNA reads TGTGCCAGCAGCTTGGGAGGGGGCGCAACCAAAAACATTCAGTACTTC. This codes for CASSLGGGATKNIQYF. Combining the CDR3 with reference TRBV5-6 and TRBJ2-4 gives the whole variable domain DAGVTQSPTHLIKTRGQQVTLRCSPKSGHDTVSWYQQALGQGPQFIFQYYEEEERQRGNFPDRFSGHQFPNYSSELNVNALLLGDSALYLCASSLGGGATKNIQYFGAGTRLSVL.

The CDR3 loop reads CASSVTTGGARGYTF. The CDR3 region has the DNA TGCGCCAGCAGCGTTACCACGGGGGGGGCGCGGGGCTACACCTTC. The V call is TRBV5-1, the J call TRBJ1-2, with D perhaps TRBD1 (6 bases). Germline lookup yields CDR1 SGHRS and CDR2 YFSETQ. Trimming shortened V by 4 bases and J by 8 bases, and 21 bases separated the two germline ends. This CDR3 has 15 residues.

The chain employs TRBV5-1 and TRBJ2-3; D uncertain. CDR3 size: 15 residues. V was cut by 1 base and J by 0 bases, with 9 bases left in between. Per germline, CDR1 SGHRS and CDR2 YFSETQ. The CDR3 DNA reads TGCGCCAGCAGCTTGATGACTCCCAGCACAGATACGCAGTATTTT. Translation: CASSLMTPSTDTQYF.

The rearrangement links TRBV6-1 to TRBJ2-2; a weak D match, TRBD1 (6 bases). The CDR3 runs 16 residues. CDR1 and CDR2 (germline): MNHNS, SASEGT. Trimming took 6 bases from V and 0 from J, leaving 14 bases between them. DNA for the CDR3: TGTGCCAGCAGCGAACACAGGGACCCGAACACCGGGGAGCTGTTTTTT. Translating it yields CASSEHRDPNTGELFF.

V is TRBV4-3 and J is TRBJ2-5; D may be TRBD1 (6 bases). V lost 4 bases and J 0 bases, leaving 21 bases between the germline ends. This CDR3 has 18 residues. The germline CDR1 and CDR2 sequences are LGHNA and YSLEER. CDR3 coding DNA: TGCGCCAGCAGCCCGGATGGGGGCAACGGCTGTTACCAAGAGACCCAGTACTTC. Amino acid sequence: CASSPDGGNGCYQETQYF.

This CDR3 is CASSVGQGSEKLFF. The DNA of the CDR3 is TGTGCCAGCAGCGTAGGACAGGGTAGCGAAAAACTGTTTTTT. The chain employs TRBV9 and TRBJ1-4; 7 bases map to TRBD1. Per the germline V gene, CDR1 is SGDLS and CDR2 is YYNGEE. Trimming removed 0 bases from V and 8 bases from J; junction bases left unmatched: 4. The CDR3 is 14 amino acids.

This clone came up once. The gene calls are TRBV20-1 and TRBJ2-3; D gene ambiguous. Germline V lookup: CDR1 DFQATT, CDR2 SNEGSKA (reference sequence). The CDR3 loop spans 11 amino acids. V lost 3 bases and J lost 6, with 7 bases in between. In DNA, the CDR3 is TGCAGTGCTAGCCCCCGGGATACGCAGTATTTT. Translating it yields CSASPRDTQYF.

The chain links TRBV7-2 to TRBJ1-5, with D unclear. Looked up from germline, CDR1 is SGHTA and CDR2 is FQGNSA. The CDR3 totals 14 residues. Trimming pared 1 base from V and 7 bases from J, leaving 11 bases between. CDR3 DNA sequence: TGTGCCAGCAGCTTAGACTCTTCTAACCAGCCCCAGCATTTT. Translation: CASSLDSSNQPQHF.

V is TRBV19 and J is TRBJ1-5; perhaps TRBD1 as D (6 bases). CDR3 length equals 14 residues. Germline CDR1 LNHDA, CDR2 SQIVND (reference sequence). Trimming left V 5 bases short and J 1 base short, with 9 bases between. CDR3 DNA sequence: TGTGCCAGTAGTGAAACAGGGAGCAATCAGCCCCAGCATTTT. It translates to CASSETGSNQPQHF.

This clone appeared a few times. CDR3 protein: CASSVDALREQFF. DNA of the CDR3: TGCGCCAGCAGTGTAGACGCACTACGCGAGCAGTTCTTC. The chain is built from TRBV10-1 and TRBJ2-1; D uncertain. From germline, CDR1 is WNHNN and CDR2 SYGVQD (reference sequence). The V end lost 4 bases, the J end lost 10 bases, and 14 bases lay between the germline ends. CDR3 length: 13 residues.

The V gene is TRBV4-1, the J gene TRBJ2-1; 11 bases are a match to TRBD1. V shed 4 bases, J shed 5 bases, and the junction held 7 bases outside the gene matches. This CDR3 is 16 amino acids long. The germline V gene has CDR1 MGHRA and CDR2 YSYEKL. In DNA, the CDR3 is TGCGCCAGCAGCCTAAGAGGGACAGGGGGTCACAATGAGCAGTTCTTC. This encodes CASSLRGTGGHNEQFF.

This rearrangement joins TRBV19 to TRBJ2-1; D gene ambiguous. Germline V gene data show CDR1 as LNHDA and CDR2 as SQIVND (reference sequence). Between the trimmed V and J ends, which lost 5 bases and 5 bases, there was a span of 13 bases. This CDR3 region has 14 residues. This CDR3 reads CASSFRSRDNEQFF. In DNA form, the CDR3 reads TGTGCCAGTAGTTTCCGGTCCCGGGACAATGAGCAGTTCTTC.